The text below deals with one TCR beta chain. Only one base separates this from a far larger clonotype, so it likely reflects a read error. This record belongs to a study of prognosis after radiotherapy for stage I lung cancer. Study overall: Enrolled patients had stage I non-small cell lung cancer and entered the cohort between early 2018 and 2019. Among the enrolled patients, fourteen had newly diagnosed primary stage I lung tumors, while about 5 had oligometastatic NSCLC following surgical resection of the primary tumor.

Genomic DNA was the source, and TCR beta CDR3 was amplified from it by two-round multiplex PCR. Each TRBV and TRBJ gene had its own primer in the first PCR round. TCRdb used MiXCR to reprocess the multiplex PCR reads, holding one entry per CDR3 protein. Of some 19,000 distinct CDR3 sequences in the sample, 45% to 50% are singletons; the top ten hold 30% to 35%. The germline CDR1 and CDR2 sequences are SEHNR and FQNEAQ (reference sequence). CDR3 size: 15 residues. V shed 2 bases and J 6 bases; nucleotides not matched to a gene: 8. Each of the patients had no lymph node involvement on CT and PET/CT and no prior chemotherapy, radiotherapy or other malignancies.

The sample here was PBMCs, taken before or after stereotactic body radiation therapy (not recorded which). The TCR sequence derives from a donor of 50 years or more with non-small cell lung cancer. This sequence joins TRBV7-9 and TRBJ2-7; 9 positions agree with TRBD2. The CDR3 coding sequence is TGTGCCAGCAGCTTAAATAGCGGGAGTGTGTTCGAGCAGTACTTC. Protein product: CASSLNSGSVFEQYF.